This T cell receptor (beta chain) was obtained from a study of beta chain features in type 1 diabetes. Across the whole study: The samples had 90 million to 130 million sorted cells examined in all.

As concerns this clone: Its antigen is not identified.

Sequencing targeted expressed TCRB transcripts, as all isolated RNA had been reverse transcribed. Some clones are missing from TCRdb's copy, which holds only in-frame ones; the method was immunoSEQ multiplex PCR. Of roughly 350,000 clones detected, 9.5% to 10% appear once; the ten largest clones hold 0.55% to 0.75%. Study results and caveats: The study found moderately but significantly shorter TCRB CDR3s in all four CD4+ subsets of Type 1 diabetes patients. Patients' naive, central memory and Treg TCRB repertoires seemed closer to one another than those of healthy donors.

J was trimmed by 6 bases and V by 5 bases; bases with no gene match: 17. The CDR3 sequence is 18 residues long. Looked up from germline, CDR1 is SGHVS and CDR2 is FQNEAQ. The sequence was obtained from a man aged 30-40 years with type 1 diabetes. V usage is TRBV7-8 and J usage is TRBJ2-1; 9 positions match TRBD2. Sequencing was done on a sample of central memory CD4+ T cells from blood. The CDR3: CASSPRAVAGVMGNEQFF. The DNA for the CDR3 is TGTGCCAGCAGCCCTCGGGCAGTAGCGGGAGTCATGGGCAATGAGCAGTTCTTC. Looking up the rest from reference TRBV7-8 and TRBJ2-1 gives the full variable domain: GAGVSQSPRYKVAKRGQDVALRCDPISGHVSLFWYQQALGQGPEFLTYFQNEAQLDKSGLPSDRFFAERPEGSVSTLKIQRTQQEDSAVYLCASSPRAVAGVMGNEQFFGPGTRLTVL.